Listed here are 15 T cell receptor beta chains from one sample, sequenced in a study of T cells in tuberculosis. The method was immunoSEQ multiplex PCR; TCRdb's version includes in-frame clones alone and lacks a portion of them. This sample has roughly 34,000 clones; 95% to 96% occur once, and the top ten carry less than 2.5%. The sequenced sample consisted of PBMCs. These receptors were obtained from a donor between 10 and 35 years old with latent tuberculosis or without tuberculosis infection.

V gene TRBV25-1 combines with J gene TRBJ2-6; weak D call: TRBD2 (6 bases). The CDR3 has 18 amino acids. Looked up from germline, CDR1 is MGHDK and CDR2 is SYGVNS. V gave up 4 bases and J gave up 1 base, with 17 bases separating them. The CDR3 here is CASSVMASGRSGANVLTF. DNA of the CDR3: TGTGCCAGCAGTGTTATGGCGTCAGGGAGGTCTGGGGCCAACGTCCTGACTTTC. Full variable domain (outside the CDR3, taken from reference TRBV25-1 and TRBJ2-6): EADIYQTPRYLVIGTGKKITLECSQTMGHDKMYWYQQDPGMELHLIHYSYGVNSTEKGDLSSESTVSRIRTEHFPLTLESARPSHTSQYLCASSVMASGRSGANVLTFGAGSRLTVL.

V gene TRBV9 combines with J gene TRBJ2-2; unclear D gene. V lost 0 bases, J lost 1 base, and 4 bases lay in between. The germline gives CDR1 SGDLS, CDR2 YYNGEE. The CDR3 contains 14 residues. This CDR3 is CASSVAVNTGELFF. As DNA, the CDR3 is TGTGCCAGCAGCGTAGCAGTGAACACCGGGGAGCTGTTTTTT.

The chain couples TRBV4-1 to TRBJ2-7, with 9 bases matching TRBD1. The junction had 12 bases not matched to a gene; V was cut back by 4 bases and J by 5 bases. The germline CDR1 and CDR2 sequences are MGHRA and YSYEKL. This CDR3 region has 16 residues. CDR3 in DNA: TGCGCCAGCAGCCCGACGGGGACAGGGTATATGGACGAGCAGTACTTC. Amino acid sequence: CASSPTGTGYMDEQYF.

The chain joins TRBV5-1 to TRBJ2-5; TRBD1 aligns across 9 bases. The germline V gene has CDR1 SGHRS and CDR2 YFSETQ. This CDR3 is built from 15 residues. V trimming: 3 bases; J trimming: 5 bases; junction bases outside the gene matches: 8. The DNA for the CDR3 is TGCGCCAGCAGCTCGATTAGGACAGGGGTTGAGACCCAGTACTTC. It is translated as CASSSIRTGVETQYF.

The V call is TRBV19, the J call TRBJ1-1, with D possibly being TRBD1 (6 bases). The CDR3 is made up of 15 amino acids. V was cut by 9 bases and J by 5 bases, with 22 bases left in between. Germline values: CDR1 LNHDA, CDR2 SQIVND (reference sequence). The CDR3 nucleotides read TGTGCCAGCAGCACCAGGGGCGCACTTGGGACTGAAGCTTTCTTT. Its protein is CASSTRGALGTEAFF.

The chain joins TRBV7-9 to TRBJ2-7; 10 bases match TRBD1. The CDR3 loop spans 13 amino acids. The ends lost 5 bases at V and 7 bases at J; junction bases unmatched: 5. Per germline, CDR1 SEHNR and CDR2 FQNEAQ (reference sequence). CDR3 in DNA: TGTGCCAGCAGCCAAGACAGGGGGCGAGAGCAGTACTTC. This gives the protein CASSQDRGREQYF.

Only one count was recorded for this clone. The chain carries TRBV6-5 and TRBJ2-1; 7 bases match TRBD1. The CDR3 contains 15 residues. CDR1 is MNHEY and CDR2 is SVGAGI in the germline V gene. V dropped 6 bases and J dropped 4; count of bases not matched to a gene: 9. For the CDR3, the DNA is TGTGCCAGCAGGCGAGACAGGGCATTATACAATGAGCAGTTCTTC. Its protein product is CASRRDRALYNEQFF.

The chain carries TRBV28 and TRBJ1-5; TRBD1 agrees at 8 bases. There are 14 residues in the CDR3. V lost 6 bases and J lost 8; bases outside the gene matches: 9. The germline V gene has CDR1 MDHEN and CDR2 SYDVKM. CDR3 amino acids: CASRPPGGAEPQHF. The CDR3 region has the DNA TGTGCCAGCAGACCTCCAGGGGGCGCGGAGCCCCAGCATTTT.

This clone has only one observation. The DNA for the CDR3 is TGTGCCAGCAGCCCGCCGGGACTAGTTAGCTACGAGCAGTACTTC. It specifies CASSPPGLVSYEQYF. V usage is TRBV7-9 and J usage is TRBJ2-7; TRBD2 matches at 8 bases. Germline V gene lookup returns CDR1 SEHNR and CDR2 FQNEAQ (reference sequence). This CDR3 spans 15 amino acids. V gave up 5 bases and J gave up 3 bases; unmatched junction bases: 9.

V gene TRBV18 combines with J gene TRBJ2-3, with D possibly TRBD2 on 6 matching bases. The CDR3 has 16 amino acids. Germline V gene sequence: CDR1 KGHSH, CDR2 LQKENI. Deletions cut 4 bases from V and 1 base from J, with 15 bases between. CDR3 in DNA: TGTGCCAGCTCACTTCTGGACGGAGGGCGCACAGATACGCAGTATTTT. This translates into CASSLLDGGRTDTQYF.

This clone was counted once. The V and J genes are TRBV9 and TRBJ1-5, with D maybe TRBD1 (5 bases). The CDR3 sequence is 15 residues long. The germline V gene encodes CDR1 SGDLS and CDR2 YYNGEE. Deletions cut 0 bases from V and 1 base from J, with 8 bases between. The CDR3 protein is CASSVDGGSNQPQHF. CDR3 DNA: TGTGCCAGCAGCGTAGATGGGGGGAGCAATCAGCCCCAGCATTTT.

In its sample, this clone was seen a few times. V and J are TRBV4-1 and TRBJ2-1; D is possibly TRBD1 (5 bases). Germline V gives CDR1 MGHRA, CDR2 YSYEKL. CDR3 length equals 20 residues. Trimming left V 1 base short and J 0 bases short, with 22 bases between. The CDR3 nucleotides read TGCGCCAGCAGCCAAGTGGAGACAGCCTTCTCTGTTAGCTCCTACAATGAGCAGTTCTTC. This codes for CASSQVETAFSVSSYNEQFF.

The chain employs TRBV2 and TRBJ2-2, with TRBD2 matching over 13 bases. V lost 6 bases to trimming and J lost 6 bases; unmatched junction nucleotides: 13. This CDR3 is built from 18 residues. Germline V CDR1 and CDR2: SNHLY, FYNNEI. The CDR3 loop is CASSVTSGRGVYSGELFF. DNA for the CDR3: TGTGCCAGCAGCGTCACTAGCGGGAGGGGGGTATACTCCGGGGAGCTGTTTTTT.

This clone was recorded a few times. The V gene is TRBV5-4, the J gene TRBJ2-5; a possible D gene is TRBD1 (5 bases). The germline V gene has CDR1 SGHNT and CDR2 YYREEE (reference sequence). This CDR3 spans 14 amino acids. Trimming took 1 base from V and 5 from J, leaving 12 bases between them. The CDR3 region has the DNA TGTGCCAGCAGCTTGCAGGGCGCGTATGAGACCCAGTACTTC. Amino acid sequence: CASSLQGAYETQYF.

The V gene is TRBV5-4, the J gene TRBJ2-7; D gene ambiguous. V lost 4 bases, J lost 1 base, and 12 bases lay in between. The CDR3 extends over 14 amino acids. CDR1 is SGHNT, CDR2 YYREEE, per germline (reference sequence). CDR3 nucleotides: TGTGCCAGCAGCCCAACACCAGTATCCTACGAGCAGTACTTC. It codes for CASSPTPVSYEQYF. The full variable domain, rest sourced from reference TRBV5-4 and TRBJ2-7, is ETGVTQSPTHLIKTRGQQVTLRCSSQSGHNTVSWYQQALGQGPQFIFQYYREEENGRGNFPPRFSGLQFPNYSSELNVNALELDDSALYLCASSPTPVSYEQYFGPGTRLTVT.